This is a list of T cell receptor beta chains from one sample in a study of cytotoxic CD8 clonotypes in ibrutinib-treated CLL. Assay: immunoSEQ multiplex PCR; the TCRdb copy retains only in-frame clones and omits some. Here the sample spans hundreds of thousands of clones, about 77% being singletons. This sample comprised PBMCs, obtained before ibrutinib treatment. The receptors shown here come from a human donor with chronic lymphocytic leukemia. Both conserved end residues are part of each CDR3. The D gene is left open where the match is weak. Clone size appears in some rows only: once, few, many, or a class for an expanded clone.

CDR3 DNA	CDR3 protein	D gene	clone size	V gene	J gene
TGTGCCAGCAGCCGTGGACAGGGCCACACCGGGGAGCTGTTTTTT	CASSRGQGHTGELFF	TRBD1	.	TRBV7-6	TRBJ2-2
TGTGCCAGCAGCCCCGCCGGGACAGACCTATACAATGAGCAGTTCTTC	CASSPAGTDLYNEQFF	TRBD1	.	TRBV4-2	TRBJ2-1
TGTGCCAGCTCGAAGGCTAGCGGGCCTCACGAGCAGTACTTC	CASSKASGPHEQYF	TRBD2	.	TRBV18	TRBJ2-7
TGCGCCAGCAGCTTCCGACTCGCAGGGGGCGCAAGATTGGATGGCTACACCTTC	CASSFRLAGGARLDGYTF	TRBD1	.	TRBV5-1	TRBJ1-2
TGTGCCAGCAGCCAAGATTCGACAAAAGGAAGCTATGGCTACACCTTC	CASSQDSTKGSYGYTF	.	.	TRBV4-2	TRBJ1-2
TGCAGCGTTGAAGATCCACTAGCGGGAAATACCGGGGAGCTGTTTTTT	CSVEDPLAGNTGELFF	TRBD2	.	TRBV29-1	TRBJ2-2
TGTGCCAGTAGATACAAGGGGAACACTGAAGCTTTCTTT	CASRYKGNTEAFF	.	.	TRBV19	TRBJ1-1
TGTGCCAGCAGCCAAGATGTTCTAGCGGGACAAAAGCAGTTCTTC	CASSQDVLAGQKQFF	TRBD2	.	TRBV4-2	TRBJ2-1
TGTGCCAGCAGCGTAGGGGCAGGGGGCCCAACTAATGAAAAACTGTTTTTT	CASSVGAGGPTNEKLFF	TRBD1	once	TRBV9	TRBJ1-4
TGTGCCAGCAGCTATCAGACAGTATCCTACGAGCAGTACTTC	CASSYQTVSYEQYF	.	.	TRBV11-2	TRBJ2-7
TGTGCCAGCAGCTTAGGCACTAGCGGGATTCCCTACGAGCAGTACTTC	CASSLGTSGIPYEQYF	TRBD2	.	TRBV7-9	TRBJ2-7
TGTGCCTGGAGGGCCGGGGCCAAAAACATTCAGTACTTC	CAWRAGAKNIQYF	.	.	TRBV30	TRBJ2-4
TGTGCCAGCAGCCATCGGGATGGCTACACCTTC	CASSHRDGYTF	.	.	TRBV4-2	TRBJ1-2
TGCAGCGTCGACCCCGGGGGAACTGAAGCTTTCTTT	CSVDPGGTEAFF	.	.	TRBV29-1	TRBJ1-1
TGTGCCAGCAGTTTTAAGCGGGAGGGCCCTTACGAGCAGTACTTC	CASSFKREGPYEQYF	TRBD2	.	TRBV28	TRBJ2-7